This passage covers 16 T cell receptor beta chains from one sample sequenced in a study of cytomegalovirus exposure and HLA in healthy donors. Use of 60 Vbeta and 13 Jbeta primers characterized the PCR. Produced via immunoSEQ multiplex PCR; TCRdb's table is partial and in-frame only. The data hold more than 95,000 clones, with about 83% observed a single time. The sequencing input was PBMCs. These receptors originate from a man in his late teens or twenties in good health and CMV-seronegative.

This rearrangement joins TRBV6-1 to TRBJ1-5; no clear D gene. Trimming shortened V by 3 bases and J by 4 bases, and 13 bases separated the two germline ends. Germline assignment: CDR1 MNHNS and CDR2 SASEGT. This CDR3 is 15 amino acids long. The CDR3 DNA is TGTGCCAGCAGTGATCGCCAAGCCCTTAATCAGCCCCAGCATTTT. This sequence encodes CASSDRQALNQPQHF.

V is TRBV5-1 and J is TRBJ2-5; possible D gene TRBD2, 6 bases. CDR3 length equals 15 residues. The germline V and J ends were trimmed by 0 bases and 4 bases, with 13 bases remaining between them. The germline V gene encodes CDR1 SGHRS and CDR2 YFSETQ. CDR3 sequence reads: CASSLAQGGGETQYF. CDR3 sequence (DNA): TGCGCCAGCAGCTTGGCGCAGGGAGGAGGAGAGACCCAGTACTTC.

This clone occurred a few times. The chain joins TRBV12-5 to TRBJ2-2; D is ambiguous. Trimming cost V 1 base and J 1 base, with 4 bases left between them. The V gene's germline CDR1 is LGHNT and CDR2 FRNRAP. The CDR3 consists of 14 residues. The CDR3 loop reads CASGLDRNTGELFF. In nucleotides, the CDR3 is TGTGCTAGTGGTTTGGACAGGAACACCGGGGAGCTGTTTTTT.

J is TRBJ2-3 and V is TRBV6-5, with 7 bases lining up with TRBD2. Unmatched junction bases numbered 6, after V lost 0 bases and J lost 6 bases. This CDR3 region has 15 residues. CDR1 is MNHEY, CDR2 SVGAGI, per germline. CDR3: CASSYSAGARDTQYF. CDR3 DNA: TGTGCCAGCAGTTACTCTGCGGGAGCTCGGGATACGCAGTATTTT.

The table lists this clone with a count of one. This chain joins TRBV28 and TRBJ1-1; 10 bases map to TRBD1. The CDR3 is made up of 15 amino acids. The germline gives CDR1 MDHEN, CDR2 SYDVKM. With V trimmed by 5 bases and J by 3 bases, 6 bases remained unmatched. In nucleotides, the CDR3 is TGTGCCAGCAGTCCGTGGACAGGGGGGCACACTGAAGCTTTCTTT. Amino acid sequence: CASSPWTGGHTEAFF.

The V gene is TRBV11-2, the J gene TRBJ2-7; 10 nucleotides agree with TRBD1. Germline V lookup: CDR1 SGHAT, CDR2 FQNNGV. V lost 4 bases to trimming and J lost 4 bases; unmatched junction nucleotides: 10. The length of the CDR3 is 16 residues. CDR3 sequence reads: CASSSPSTGGWYEQYF. The CDR3 bases are TGTGCCAGCAGCTCCCCATCGACAGGGGGCTGGTACGAGCAGTACTTC.

This sequence joins TRBV18 and TRBJ2-2, with TRBD2 matching 7 bases. The CDR3 has 19 residues. From germline, CDR1 is KGHSH and CDR2 LQKENI. The J segment lost 6 bases and the V segment lost 3 bases, leaving 19 bases of the junction unmatched. CDR3 sequence (DNA): TGTGCCAGCTCACCGTTCGATGTTCTAGCGGCCCTCGGGGCCGGGGAGCTGTTTTTT. Translated, it gives CASSPFDVLAALGAGELFF.

The chain joins TRBV18 to TRBJ2-6, with 9 bases fitting TRBD2. Germline CDR1 is KGHSH and CDR2 is LQKENI. V shed 5 bases, J shed 3 bases, and the junction held 8 bases outside the gene matches. The CDR3 totals 17 residues. The CDR3: CASSSISGRNGANVLTF. CDR3 bases: TGTGCCAGCTCATCTATTAGCGGGAGAAATGGGGCCAACGTCCTGACTTTC.

The chain employs TRBV28 and TRBJ2-1; 10 bases are a match to TRBD1. From germline, CDR1 is MDHEN and CDR2 SYDVKM. The CDR3 consists of 15 residues. With V trimmed by 3 bases and J by 8 bases, 7 bases remained unmatched. As DNA, the CDR3 is TGTGCCAGCAGTTTTTGGACAGGGGGTTACGATGAGCAGTTCTTC. Residues: CASSFWTGGYDEQFF.

CDR3 DNA sequence: TGCGCCAGCAGCGGGGGACTGCCCCCGGACACCGGGGAGCTGTTTTTT. Translation gives CASSGGLPPDTGELFF. The J gene is TRBJ2-2, the V gene TRBV10-2; D is possibly TRBD2 (6 bases). V shed 6 bases and J shed 3 bases, with 17 bases lying between them. Germline assignment: CDR1 WSHSY and CDR2 SAAADI. The CDR3 loop spans 16 amino acids.

The count of this clone is one. The chain joins TRBV28 to TRBJ2-1; the match to TRBD2 covers 7 bases. The CDR3 totals 15 residues. V gave up 1 base and J gave up 5 bases; unmatched junction bases: 5. CDR1 is MDHEN, CDR2 SYDVKM, per germline. CDR3 loop: CASSLLSGGNNEQFF. The CDR3 nucleotides read TGTGCCAGCAGTTTATTGTCGGGAGGAAACAATGAGCAGTTCTTC.

The gene calls are TRBV27 and TRBJ2-7; 9 nucleotides agree with TRBD1. J lost 2 bases, V lost 4 bases, and 18 bases had no gene match. The CDR3 runs 19 residues. Germline loops: CDR1 MNHEY, CDR2 SMNVEV (reference sequence). CDR3 sequence reads: CASSYYAPTQGALPYEQYF. CDR3 coding DNA: TGTGCCAGCAGTTACTATGCCCCTACACAGGGGGCTCTTCCCTACGAGCAGTACTTC.

The chain is built from TRBV28 and TRBJ1-1; D not resolved. Trimming shortened V by 5 bases and J by 5 bases, and 12 bases separated the two germline ends. The CDR3 sequence is 13 residues long. Germline assignment: CDR1 MDHEN and CDR2 SYDVKM. CDR3 DNA: TGTGCCAGCAGTCTGGACGGGAGAACTGAAGCTTTCTTT. The encoded protein is CASSLDGRTEAFF. Complete variable domain (other parts from reference TRBV28 and TRBJ1-1): DVKVTQSSRYLVKRTGEKVFLECVQDMDHENMFWYRQDPGLGLRLIYFSYDVKMKEKGDIPEGYSVSREKKERFSLILESASTNQTSMYLCASSLDGRTEAFFGQGTRLTVV.

V gene TRBV7-9 combines with J gene TRBJ2-7; 9 bases match TRBD1. From germline, CDR1 is SEHNR and CDR2 FQNEAQ (reference sequence). J was trimmed by 0 bases and V by 4 bases; bases with no gene match: 7. The CDR3 runs to 16 residues. In nucleotides, the CDR3 is TGTGCCAGCAGCTCCATGCGGGACAGGGTCTCCTACGAGCAGTACTTC. Translation gives CASSSMRDRVSYEQYF.

The rearrangement links TRBV4-3 to TRBJ1-2; TRBD1 agrees at 11 bases. Germline V CDR1 and CDR2: LGHNA, YSLEER. The CDR3 contains 19 residues. V trimming: 3 bases; J trimming: 0 bases; junction bases outside the gene matches: 12. CDR3: CASSQAGGTGGNPNYGYTF. The CDR3 coding sequence is TGCGCCAGCAGCCAGGCAGGGGGGACAGGGGGGAACCCTAACTATGGCTACACCTTC.

V is TRBV14 and J is TRBJ1-1, with D unresolved. The CDR3 totals 12 residues. The germline V gene encodes CDR1 SGHDN and CDR2 FVKESK. Trimming stripped 0 bases from V and 11 bases from J, with 10 bases between. The CDR3 DNA is TGTGCCAGCAGCCAAGAAAGAGGGTCTGCTTTCTTT. Its protein product is CASSQERGSAFF. Full variable domain (outside the CDR3, taken from reference TRBV14 and TRBJ1-1): EAGVTQFPSHSVIEKGQTVTLRCDPISGHDNLYWYRRVMGKEIKFLLHFVKESKQDESGMPNNRFLAERTGGTYSTLKVQPAELEDSGVYFCASSQERGSAFFGQGTRLTVV.